This entry lists 30 T cell receptor beta chains sequenced from one sample in a study of blood T cell repertoires in COVID-19 (dated by TCRdb to between 2020 and 2021). Receptor libraries were prepared by the immunoSEQ multiplex PCR assay. TCRdb limited this immuneACCESS table to in-frame rearrangements with V and J called. A share of clones is missing; checked studies link under half to unresolved V genes, and the rest is unexplained. The sample contains just over 90,000 clones, around four fifths of them found a single time. The ten largest account for approximately 15% of the sample. Sequenced sample: peripheral blood. All receptors come from a human donor in a cohort sampled during active COVID-19.

The chain combines TRBV6-5 with TRBJ1-3, with D possibly TRBD1 on 6 matching bases. The V gene lost 7 bases and the J gene lost 1 base, with 11 bases spanning the gap. The CDR3 loop spans 14 amino acids. In germline, CDR1 is MNHEY, CDR2 SVGAGI. CDR3 amino acids: CASIADRSGNTIYF. CDR3 nucleotide sequence: TGTGCCAGCATCGCTGACAGGTCTGGAAACACCATATATTTT.

In this sample, this clone turned up a few times. The chain joins TRBV7-2 to TRBJ2-7, with D uncertain. Germline CDR1 reads SGHTA; CDR2 reads FQGNSA. This CDR3 has 14 residues. Trimming cost V 5 bases and J 4 bases, with 15 bases left between them. For the CDR3, the DNA is TGTGCCAGCAGCCAACGAAATGGGCTATACGAGCAGTACTTC. This encodes CASSQRNGLYEQYF.

This rearrangement joins TRBV19 to TRBJ1-4; 9 bases fit TRBD1. Germline loops: CDR1 LNHDA, CDR2 SQIVND (reference sequence). Losses at the gene ends were 8 bases for V and 4 bases for J; bases not matched to a gene: 5. The CDR3 runs to 14 residues. The CDR3 DNA is TGTGCCAGTCGGACAGGGGAAAATAATGAAAAACTGTTTTTT. It encodes CASRTGENNEKLFF.

The chain has TRBV5-1 and TRBJ1-1; TRBD1 aligns across 8 bases. The junction had 12 bases not matched to a gene; V was cut back by 7 bases and J by 7 bases. There are 14 residues in the CDR3. Germline V CDR1 and CDR2: SGHRS, YFSETQ. The DNA for the CDR3 is TGCGCCAGCTCTCGATCGGCAGGGGGCGGTGAAGCTTTCTTT. It translates to CASSRSAGGGEAFF.

This sequence joins TRBV7-6 and TRBJ2-7; D uncertain. The V end lost 1 base, the J end lost 9 bases, and 16 bases lay between the germline ends. The CDR3 covers 14 residues. The germline V gene has CDR1 SGHVS and CDR2 FNYEAQ. CDR3 sequence reads: CASSLGVKTGGQYF. The CDR3 DNA sequence: TGTGCCAGCAGCTTAGGGGTCAAAACGGGTGGGCAGTACTTC.

This clone has only a few counts. The V gene is TRBV29-1, the J gene TRBJ2-3, with D possibly matching TRBD1 (6 bases). This CDR3 contains 14 residues. Trimming took off 6 bases at V and 4 bases at J, with 17 bases between the two ends. Germline lookup yields CDR1 SQVTM and CDR2 ANQGSEA. This CDR3 is CSVLTGFLADTQYF. The CDR3, as DNA: TGCAGCGTCCTTACAGGGTTCTTGGCAGATACGCAGTATTTT.

The V and J genes are TRBV9 and TRBJ2-7; D might be TRBD2 (6 bases). Germline V gene lookup returns CDR1 SGDLS and CDR2 YYNGEE. Trimming cost V 0 bases and J 2 bases, with 12 bases left between them. The length of the CDR3 is 15 residues. In nucleotides, the CDR3 is TGTGCCAGCAGCGTAGGAGCCACGGGGGCCTACGAGCAGTACTTC. Protein: CASSVGATGAYEQYF.

The chain has TRBV7-8 and TRBJ1-2, with D possibly TRBD1 on 5 matching bases. CDR1 and CDR2 (germline): SGHVS, FQNEAQ. V lost 5 bases and J 4 bases, leaving 8 bases between the germline ends. The CDR3 length is 12 residues. Written as DNA, the CDR3 is TGTGCCAGCAGCATCCAGGGCTATGGCTACACCTTC. Translating it yields CASSIQGYGYTF.

This rearrangement joins TRBV6-6 to TRBJ1-4; TRBD1 aligns across 9 bases. Germline trimming cut 5 bases from V and 8 bases from J; bases unmatched to any gene: 9. Germline V lookup: CDR1 MNHNY, CDR2 SVGAGI (reference sequence). The CDR3 loop spans 15 amino acids. The CDR3 region has the DNA TGTGCCAGCAGTCCACCGGGACAGGGACAGGAAAAACTGTTTTTT. This codes for CASSPPGQGQEKLFF.

This clone has a single count. The V gene is TRBV28, the J gene TRBJ2-7, with D possibly TRBD1 on 6 matching bases. This CDR3 is built from 15 residues. With 3 bases removed from V and 5 bases from J, the gap between germline ends came to 17 bases. Germline CDR1 is MDHEN and CDR2 is SYDVKM. CDR3 bases: TGTGCCAGCAGTTTCCGGTTCGGCAGGGGACACGAGCAGTACTTC. Residues: CASSFRFGRGHEQYF.

There are a few counts of this clone. CDR3: CASSYPTVLRGNTDTQYF. CDR3 nucleotide sequence: TGTGCCAGCAGTTACCCAACTGTATTGCGGGGAAACACAGATACGCAGTATTTT. The gene calls are TRBV6-8 and TRBJ2-3, with D tentatively TRBD2 (6 bases). Trimming took 2 bases from V and 2 from J, leaving 20 bases between them. CDR1 MNHGY and CDR2 SAAAGT come from the germline V gene. The CDR3 runs 18 residues.

The chain combines TRBV11-2 with TRBJ1-2, with 7 positions matching TRBD1. V was clipped by 6 bases and J by 4 bases; unmatched bases: 5. The CDR3 is 13 amino acids. Looked up from germline, CDR1 is SGHAT and CDR2 is FQNNGV. CDR3 in DNA: TGTGCCAGCAGGGCCGGGACAGTCTATGGCTACACCTTC. Translated, it gives CASRAGTVYGYTF.

This clone was observed a handful of times. The chain combines TRBV27 with TRBJ1-5, with unresolved D. The CDR3 has 14 amino acids. V was pared by 2 bases and J by 3 bases, with 8 bases between. Germline V gene data show CDR1 as MNHEY and CDR2 as SMNVEV (reference sequence). CDR3 sequence: CASSLGQTNQPQHF. For the CDR3, the DNA is TGTGCCAGCAGTTTAGGGCAGACCAATCAGCCCCAGCATTTT.

The chain links TRBV7-9 to TRBJ1-5; 7 bases agree with TRBD1. Germline values: CDR1 SEHNR, CDR2 FQNEAQ (reference sequence). Trimming at V came to 6 bases and at J to 0 bases, leaving 5 bases not matched to a gene. The CDR3 loop spans 15 amino acids. The DNA for the CDR3 is TGTGCCAGCAGTACCGGACAGGTTAGCAATCAGCCCCAGCATTTT. Translated: CASSTGQVSNQPQHF.

The CDR3 DNA follows: TGTGCCAGCAGACGACAGGGGGCACGGGTGGAGACCCAGTACTTC. Its translation is CASRRQGARVETQYF. The gene calls are TRBV28 and TRBJ2-5, with 10 bases aligning to TRBD1. From germline, CDR1 is MDHEN and CDR2 SYDVKM. V shed 6 bases and J 5 bases; nucleotides not matched to a gene: 9. This CDR3 region has 15 residues.

The rearrangement joins TRBV18 to TRBJ2-1; D perhaps matches TRBD1 (5 bases). Trimming took 3 bases from V and 0 from J, leaving 12 bases between them. The CDR3 extends over 16 amino acids. The germline V gene encodes CDR1 KGHSH and CDR2 LQKENI. DNA of the CDR3: TGTGCCAGCTCACCCAGACAGAAGAGCTCCTACAATGAGCAGTTCTTC. Amino acids: CASSPRQKSSYNEQFF.

The table lists this clone with a few counts. V gene TRBV28 combines with J gene TRBJ2-5, with D possibly being TRBD2 (5 bases). Germline CDR1 and CDR2: MDHEN and SYDVKM. The CDR3 is made up of 13 amino acids. V was trimmed by 9 bases and J by 0 bases, leaving 11 bases between them. CDR3 sequence reads: CASSSGDQETQYF. Written as DNA, the CDR3 is TGTGCCAGTAGCTCCGGGGACCAAGAGACCCAGTACTTC. The full variable domain, in which reference TRBV28 and TRBJ2-5 provide the parts outside the CDR3, is DVKVTQSSRYLVKRTGEKVFLECVQDMDHENMFWYRQDPGLGLRLIYFSYDVKMKEKGDIPEGYSVSREKKERFSLILESASTNQTSMYLCASSSGDQETQYFGPGTRLLVL.

This clone has ten or more counts. J is TRBJ1-3 and V is TRBV28; D is uncertain. V shed 5 bases and J shed 4 bases, with 12 bases lying between them. The CDR3 covers 14 residues. The germline gives CDR1 MDHEN, CDR2 SYDVKM. CDR3 in amino acids: CASSRPGGGNTIYF. The CDR3 DNA reads as TGTGCCAGCAGTCGCCCCGGCGGGGGAAACACCATATATTTT. Together with reference TRBV28 and TRBJ1-3, the CDR3 gives the full variable domain: DVKVTQSSRYLVKRTGEKVFLECVQDMDHENMFWYRQDPGLGLRLIYFSYDVKMKEKGDIPEGYSVSREKKERFSLILESASTNQTSMYLCASSRPGGGNTIYFGEGSWLTVV.

The genes are TRBV28 and TRBJ1-2; 8 positions match TRBD1. Germline V CDR1 and CDR2: MDHEN, SYDVKM. CDR3 length: 14 amino acids. J was trimmed by 8 bases and V by 3 bases; bases with no gene match: 8. CDR3 bases: TGTGCCAGCAGTTTGGTGGACAGGGCCAACGGCTACACCTTC. This codes for CASSLVDRANGYTF.

This rearrangement joins TRBV7-3 to TRBJ1-2; D gene unclear. This CDR3 contains 15 residues. V shed 2 bases and J shed 4 bases, with 14 bases lying between them. Per the germline V gene, CDR1 is SGHTA and CDR2 is FQGTGA. CDR3 nucleotides: TGTGCCAGCAGCTTATTTGCAACTCCCGGCTATGGCTACACCTTC. This gives the protein CASSLFATPGYGYTF.

The gene calls are TRBV6-1 and TRBJ1-2, with D perhaps matching TRBD1 (5 bases). There are 15 residues in the CDR3. Germline V lookup: CDR1 MNHNS, CDR2 SASEGT. V was cut by 2 bases and J by 2 bases, with 12 bases left in between. CDR3 protein: CASSEFVGPNYGYTF. DNA of the CDR3: TGTGCCAGCAGTGAATTTGTGGGGCCCAACTATGGCTACACCTTC.

This chain connects TRBV9 to TRBJ1-1; 7 bases line up with TRBD1. After removal of 3 bases from V and 6 bases from J, the junction contained 8 bases not matched to a gene. The V gene's germline CDR1 is SGDLS and CDR2 YYNGEE. There are 14 residues in the CDR3. The CDR3 spells CASSGSTGAPEAFF. CDR3 nucleotide sequence: TGTGCCAGCAGCGGCTCTACAGGGGCCCCTGAAGCTTTCTTT.

In its sample, this clone was seen once. The V gene is TRBV6-5, the J gene TRBJ1-5; the D is unclear. There are 12 residues in the CDR3. V lost 7 bases and J lost 1, with 5 bases in between. Germline values: CDR1 MNHEY, CDR2 SVGAGI. CDR3 DNA sequence: TGTGCCAGCATGCAGAGCAATCAGCCCCAGCATTTT. Translated, it gives CASMQSNQPQHF.

The V call is TRBV6-6, the J call TRBJ1-3, with D tentatively TRBD1 (6 bases). Germline loops: CDR1 MNHNY, CDR2 SVGAGI (reference sequence). The CDR3 consists of 15 residues. The V and J ends lost 5 bases and 4 bases respectively, with 15 bases between them. The CDR3 loop reads CASSQSGVAGNTIYF. For the CDR3, the DNA is TGTGCCAGCAGTCAATCAGGGGTCGCAGGAAACACCATATATTTT.

The V call is TRBV6-5, the J call TRBJ1-3, with 8 nucleotides matching TRBD1. In germline, CDR1 is MNHEY, CDR2 SVGAGI. V shed 7 bases and J 2 bases; nucleotides not matched to a gene: 1. The length of the CDR3 is 13 residues. In DNA form, the CDR3 reads TGTGCCAGCACGGACAGGGCTGGAAACACCATATATTTT. Residues: CASTDRAGNTIYF.

CDR3 sequence reads: CASSLAGGNQPQHF. In DNA, the CDR3 is TGTGCCAGCAGCTTAGCAGGGGGCAATCAGCCCCAGCATTTT. This chain uses TRBV11-2 with TRBJ1-5; tentatively, D is TRBD1 (6 bases). This CDR3 is built from 14 residues. Between the trimmed V and J ends, which lost 1 base and 2 bases, there was a span of 6 bases. CDR1 and CDR2 from the germline V gene are SGHAT and FQNNGV.

The rearrangement joins TRBV19 to TRBJ2-4, with TRBD2 identical over 7 bases. This CDR3 is built from 14 residues. Germline CDR1 LNHDA, CDR2 SQIVND (reference sequence). J was trimmed by 7 bases and V by 10 bases; bases with no gene match: 13. The CDR3 loop is CATAGGTMGNIQYF. The CDR3 region has the DNA TGTGCCACGGCCGGGGGGACTATGGGGAACATTCAGTACTTC.

The V call is TRBV28, the J call TRBJ1-2; D is uncertain. Per the germline V gene, CDR1 is MDHEN and CDR2 is SYDVKM. V gave up 7 bases and J gave up 2 bases, with 11 bases separating them. The CDR3 runs 13 residues. In DNA, the CDR3 is TGTGCCAGCAAACCAGAATCAAACTATGGCTACACCTTC. Translation: CASKPESNYGYTF.

The chain recombines TRBV5-1 with TRBJ2-1, with D perhaps matching TRBD2 (6 bases). This CDR3 contains 16 residues. Germline V lookup: CDR1 SGHRS, CDR2 YFSETQ. With 0 bases removed from V and 3 bases from J, the gap between germline ends came to 13 bases. The CDR3 nucleotides are TGCGCCAGCAGCTTGGCCTCGGGGGTCGTCTACAATGAGCAGTTCTTC. The encoded protein is CASSLASGVVYNEQFF.

The gene calls are TRBV6-1 and TRBJ2-2; 9 positions match TRBD2. Germline V lookup: CDR1 MNHNS, CDR2 SASEGT. The CDR3 consists of 16 residues. V was clipped by 4 bases and J by 6 bases; unmatched bases: 9. CDR3 region: CASSAPSGMGAGELFF. CDR3 coding DNA: TGTGCCAGCAGTGCCCCTAGCGGGATGGGCGCCGGGGAGCTGTTTTTT.